This T cell receptor (beta chain) comes out of a study of cytomegalovirus exposure and HLA in healthy donors (dated by TCRdb to 2016 to 2017). Some background on the complete study: An earlier analysis of several hundred of the donors reported 250 to 350 Gb of sequence data and more than 90 million unique TCR beta sequences from about 200 million T cells. An early release covering 550 to 700 HLA-typed donors comprised 250 to 350 gigabases of sequencing data and tens of millions of unique TCR sequences. Of the roughly 400 genotyped donors, roughly 80% were placed in the genetic ancestry cluster associated with self-reported Caucasian donors. The aim of the study was to test whether cataloging public T cell receptors could identify signatures of past pathogen exposure. The T cell repertoires of around 730 subjects were profiled by immunosequencing and related to cytomegalovirus serostatus. Besides the first cohort of about 730 subjects, a separate validation cohort made up of around 120 different subjects was used. To predict cytomegalovirus infection status, the study combined high-throughput TCR immunosequencing, statistical association of individual TCRs with disease status, and machine learning. A later analysis re-examined previously published TCR beta repertoires from several hundred donors and added high-resolution HLA genotyping to investigate patterns of TCR occurrence. In the later analysis, no new phenotypic data were used to find candidate immune exposures; instead, reliance was placed on TCR beta sequences and their occurrence across donors. An earlier analysis of more than 450 of the donors used high-throughput TCR beta sequencing to judge whether each TCR beta V gene segment behaved as functional or pseudogenic. Alongside the repertoire data, information on donor age, sex, ethnicity and CMV serostatus was compiled. A later genetic analysis used genome-wide SNP genotypes for about 60% of the roughly 670 donors, treating that subset as a discovery cohort. Every discovery cohort repertoire had been produced on one sequencing platform. HLA typing covered class I and class II loci at four-digit resolution. The number of donors typed differed by locus, with roughly 620-630 for A, B, C, DRB1 and DQB1, around 500 for DQA1, approximately 580 for DPA1, and some 450 for DPB1. A few DR-DQ haplotypes were handled as single units for association and clustering because linkage in the cohort was strong. Among approximately 370 genotyped donors of the cohort, an average of about 240,000 unique TCR beta nucleotide sequences was sequenced per donor, of which about 19% were non-productive.

Including cysteine and phenylalanine, the CDR3 has 15 amino acids. The read is trimmed to its CDR3 DNA, 45 bases read in frame from base 1. Library preparation employed the immunoSEQ multiplex PCR assay. A mixture of 60 forward primers for TCR Vbeta segments and 13 reverse primers for TCR Jbeta segments was used in the multiplex PCR. The CDR3 region of rearranged TCR beta genes was amplified from genomic DNA by a multiplex PCR assay. Amplified TCR beta libraries were sequenced as 87-base-pair reads on the Illumina HiSeq System. As for how the authors treated the data: A later analysis tallied approximately 87 million unique TCR beta chains across the 650 to 750 repertoires, and about 10 million of those chains were shared by two or more donors. A nearest-neighbor algorithm error-corrected the raw reads and collapsed the reads into unique sequences, merging closely related sequences to remove PCR and sequencing errors. V, D and J gene segments were assigned by aligning CDR3 sequences to IMGT reference sequences. Each retained sequence needed at least a six-nucleotide match to both a V gene segment and a J gene segment. A rearrangement was called productive if the CDR3 had no stop codons and remained in frame with V and J, and every other rearrangement was called non-productive. CDR3 was defined according to IMGT convention as the region running from the second conserved V-encoded cysteine to the conserved J-encoded phenylalanine. The earlier analysis of more than 450 of the donors excluded sequences that lacked an unambiguous match to a single V gene segment. In an earlier analysis of some 590 of the donors, a V segment was called functional when productive rearrangements were above 56.7%, and segregating when the standard deviation between donors exceeded 5%. To diagnose cytomegalovirus status from the catalog of TCR beta chain sequences, a statistical classification framework was built. V and J gene assignment, in a later analysis, came from comparing TCR nucleotide sequences with IMGT/GENE-DB human TR gene sequences. A later analysis assigned CDR3 sequences and most-parsimonious VDJ recombination scenarios with the TCRdist pipeline. In a later analysis, each TCR beta chain was defined by its CDR3 amino acid sequence together with its V-gene family, and reads without a unique V-gene family were excluded. To address suspected cross-contamination and a sequencing artifact, a later analysis removed approximately 590 highly shared, low-generation-probability nucleotide sequences. In a later analysis, a clonal expansion index for each public chain was calculated from normalized within-repertoire ranks of inferred template counts. A later analysis computed generation probabilities with a VDJ recombination model fitted to out-of-frame rearrangements, and checked the results against IGoR. Hypergeometric tests were used in a later analysis to score TCR-TCR, TCR-HLA and TCR-CMV co-occurrence, with a repertoire-size bias correction applied to the TCR pairs. To estimate false discovery rates, a later analysis permuted the HLA or CMV assignments 20 times. In a later analysis, co-occurring TCRs were grouped using DBSCAN, with TCRdist sequence similarity added in when clustering inside HLA-allele-positive subsets. Co-occurrence clustering excluded repertoires with fewer than 30,000 or more than 120,000 public chains, plus five with anomalous nucleotide sharing. The table comes from immuneACCESS by way of TCRdb, which keeps in-frame sequences with V and J called. Part of the clones is missing from these tables; in studies checked, under half for an unresolved V gene and the rest for unknown reasons. Clone size and V and J calls were adopted from that table, with D and trimming inferred from the DNA. The sample profile shows roughly 120,000 clones; approximately 80% of them were found once. The ten biggest clones cover 2% to 2.5% of the sample.

Beyond this particular receptor, the publication reports: CMV serostatus was the only immune exposure information available for the cohort. In an earlier analysis of 587 of the donors, most TCR beta V segments appeared in productive rearrangements about 87% or about 30% of the time, broadly matching IMGT annotations. The classifier was reported to diagnose cytomegalovirus status with high specificity and sensitivity in both the original and validation cohorts. According to a later analysis, TCR association rates differed among HLA loci, with DRB1 alleles showing the most associated TCRs and HLA-C alleles showing the fewest. At a false discovery rate of 0.05, a later analysis linked about 17,000 TCR beta sequences to specific HLA alleles. Because counts were too low, roughly 17 rarely observed V segments, including chromosome 9 orphons, were left out of the earlier analysis of approximately 580 of the donors. In a later analysis, HLA-associated TCR beta chains were found to be more clonally expanded and to have lower generation probabilities than equally common non-associated chains. According to a later genetic analysis, donors in an Asian-associated ancestry cluster had fewer N-insertions in productive TCRs than the approximately 610-donor mean. Sequencing depth was assumed to be roughly uniform across donors in the presence/absence analyses, though that assumption may not hold. In a later analysis, most CMV-associated TCR beta chains were found to appear HLA-restricted, with HLA associations seemingly driven largely by CMV exposure. A further reported finding was that TCR beta sequences accurately predicted the HLA-A and HLA-B alleles for most subjects in the first cohort. The cohort was sequenced for TCR beta chains only, and without alpha or paired-chain data the features that could be detected were limited. In a later genetic analysis, a missense DCLRE1C variant was associated with V-gene and J-gene trimming of TCR beta chains, and the association was replicated in an independent cohort. HLA typing was unavailable for some donors at each locus, so association tests used only the typed subset. Linkage disequilibrium might explain the correlated functional status among segregating V segments, but an unknown experimental factor could not be excluded. Several of the top co-occurrence clusters appeared to be linked to parvovirus B19, influenza, CMV and Epstein-Barr virus, according to a later analysis. In the study, around 150 TCR beta chains were listed as associated with cytomegalovirus. According to the authors, the approach could potentially be generalized to other disease states and immunological phenotypes. Assigning TCR associations to individual alleles was difficult when HLA alleles, especially DR and DQ, strongly co-occurred. Three of the identified cytomegalovirus-associated TCR beta chains were confirmed in vitro to be specific for cytomegalovirus antigens. Some IMGT-functional V segments, including TRBV6-2 and TRBV6-3, could not be distinguished by the 87-base-pair reads and were therefore excluded. Most TCR sequences were observed very rarely across donors, whereas some public TCRs were present in many individuals. A cluster of highly shared sequence variants was judged likely to be a technical artifact of the sequencing pipeline.

Notes on this clone: Its binding antigen is unknown. Base qualities are not provided; no much larger clone lies one nucleotide away.

In total, around 600 healthy bone marrow donors made up the cohort. At the time of sampling, all cohort members were nominally healthy, though unrecorded immune exposures were likely present. The donor was CMV seronegative and was included in the group of a few hundred seronegative cohort members. A peripheral blood sample was provided by each donor, and peripheral blood mononuclear cells were used for TCR beta sequencing. The Qiagen DNeasy Blood Extraction Kit was used to extract genomic DNA from the blood cell samples. The chain is encoded by TRBV21-1 joined to TRBJ2-2; TRBD1 reflects the table's D call only, with no check against the DNA. TRBV21-1 is assigned pseudogene status. The sample taken for sequencing was PBMCs. This TCR was sampled from a woman between 40 and 50 years old in good health and CMV-seronegative. For the CDR3, the sequence is CASSSGQGNTGELFF. Read as DNA, the sequence is TGTGCCAGCAGCAGTGGACAGGGCAACACCGGGGAGCTGTTTTTT.